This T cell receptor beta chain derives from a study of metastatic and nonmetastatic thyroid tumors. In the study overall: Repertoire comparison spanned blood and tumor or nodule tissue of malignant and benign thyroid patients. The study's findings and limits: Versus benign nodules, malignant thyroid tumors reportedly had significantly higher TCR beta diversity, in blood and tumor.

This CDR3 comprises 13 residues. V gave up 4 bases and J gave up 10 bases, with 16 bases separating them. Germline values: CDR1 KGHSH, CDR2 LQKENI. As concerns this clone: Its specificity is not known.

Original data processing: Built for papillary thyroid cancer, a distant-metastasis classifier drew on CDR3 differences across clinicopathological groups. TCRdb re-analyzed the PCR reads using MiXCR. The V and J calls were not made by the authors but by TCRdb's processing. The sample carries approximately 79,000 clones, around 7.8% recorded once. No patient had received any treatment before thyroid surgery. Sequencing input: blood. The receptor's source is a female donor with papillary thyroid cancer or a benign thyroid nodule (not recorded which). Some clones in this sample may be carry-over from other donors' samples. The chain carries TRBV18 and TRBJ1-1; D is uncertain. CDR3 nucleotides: TGTGCCAGCTCACAAGACTCTGCATTTGGAGCTTTCTTT. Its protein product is CASSQDSAFGAFF. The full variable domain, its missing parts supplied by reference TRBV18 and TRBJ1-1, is NAGVMQNPRHLVRRRGQEARLRCSPMKGHSHVYWYRQLPEEGLKFMVYLQKENIIDESGMPKERFSAEFPKEGPSILRIQQVVRGDSAAYFCASSQDSAFGAFFGQGTRLTVV.